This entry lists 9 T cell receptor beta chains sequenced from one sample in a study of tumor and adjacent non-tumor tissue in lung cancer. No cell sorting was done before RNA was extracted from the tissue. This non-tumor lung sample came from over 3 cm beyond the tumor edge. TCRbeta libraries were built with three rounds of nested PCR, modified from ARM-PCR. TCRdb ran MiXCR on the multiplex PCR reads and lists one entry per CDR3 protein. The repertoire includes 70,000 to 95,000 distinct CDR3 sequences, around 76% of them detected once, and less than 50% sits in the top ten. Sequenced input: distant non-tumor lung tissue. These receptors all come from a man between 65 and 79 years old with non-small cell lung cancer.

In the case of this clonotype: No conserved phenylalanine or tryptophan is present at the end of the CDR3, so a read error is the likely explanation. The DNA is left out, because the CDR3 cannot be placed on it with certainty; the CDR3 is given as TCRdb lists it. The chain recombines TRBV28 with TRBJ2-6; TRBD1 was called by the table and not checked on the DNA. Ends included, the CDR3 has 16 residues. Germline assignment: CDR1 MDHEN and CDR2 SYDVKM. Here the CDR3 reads CASSSPRGSGANVLIS.

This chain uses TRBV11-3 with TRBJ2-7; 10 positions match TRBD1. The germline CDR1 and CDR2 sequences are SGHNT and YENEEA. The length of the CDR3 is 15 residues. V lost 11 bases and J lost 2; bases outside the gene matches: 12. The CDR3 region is CAGSLRGQGPYEQYF. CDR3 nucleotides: TGTGCCGGTAGCTTAAGGGGACAGGGGCCCTACGAGCAGTACTTC. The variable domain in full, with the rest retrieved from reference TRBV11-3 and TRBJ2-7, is EAGVVQSPRYKIIEKKQPVAFWCNPISGHNTLYWYLQNLGQGPELLIRYENEEAVDDSQLPKDRFSAERLKGVDSTLKIQPAELGDSAVYLCAGSLRGQGPYEQYFGPGTRLTVT.

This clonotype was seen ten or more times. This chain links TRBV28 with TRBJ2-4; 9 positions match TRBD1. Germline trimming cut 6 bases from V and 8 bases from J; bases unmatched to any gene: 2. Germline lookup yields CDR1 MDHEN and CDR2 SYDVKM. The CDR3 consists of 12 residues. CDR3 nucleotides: TGTGCCAGCAGGGGACAGGGAGACATTCAGTACTTC. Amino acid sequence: CASRGQGDIQYF.

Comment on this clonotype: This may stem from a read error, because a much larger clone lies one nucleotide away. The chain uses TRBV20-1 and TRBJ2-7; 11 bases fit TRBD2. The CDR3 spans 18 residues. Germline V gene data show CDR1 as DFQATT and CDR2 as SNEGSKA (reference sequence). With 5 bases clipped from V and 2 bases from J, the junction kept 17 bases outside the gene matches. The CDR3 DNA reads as TGCAGTGCTCCCACTGATGCCGGGACTAGCGGCCTAGCCTACGAGCAGTACTTC. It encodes CSAPTDAGTSGLAYEQYF.

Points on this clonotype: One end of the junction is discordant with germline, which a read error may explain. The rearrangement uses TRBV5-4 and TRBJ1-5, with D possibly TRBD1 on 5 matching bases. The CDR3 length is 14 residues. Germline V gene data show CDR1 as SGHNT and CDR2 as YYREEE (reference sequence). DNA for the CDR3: TGTGCCGGCAGTGTGCAGGGCCGCAATCAGCCCCAGCATTTT. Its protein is CAGSVQGRNQPQHF.

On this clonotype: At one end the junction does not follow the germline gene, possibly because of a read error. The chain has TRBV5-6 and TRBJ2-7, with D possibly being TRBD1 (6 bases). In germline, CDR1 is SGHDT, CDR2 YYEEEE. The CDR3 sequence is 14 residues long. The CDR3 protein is CANTWGHSSYEQYF. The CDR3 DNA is TGTGCCAACACCTGGGGACACAGTTCCTACGAGCAGTATTTC.

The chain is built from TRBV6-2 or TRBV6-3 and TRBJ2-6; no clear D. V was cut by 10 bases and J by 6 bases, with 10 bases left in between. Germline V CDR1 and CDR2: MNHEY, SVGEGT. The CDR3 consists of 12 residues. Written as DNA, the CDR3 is TGTGCCACCCGCACCGAGGCCAACGTCCTGACTTTC. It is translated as CATRTEANVLTF.

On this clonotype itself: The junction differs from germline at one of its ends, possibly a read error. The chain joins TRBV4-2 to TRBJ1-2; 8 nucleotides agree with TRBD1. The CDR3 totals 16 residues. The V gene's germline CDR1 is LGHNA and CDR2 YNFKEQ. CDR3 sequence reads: CASSPTGTGMLYGYTF. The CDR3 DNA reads TGTGCCAGTAGCCCTACAGGGACAGGTATGCTCTATGGCTACACCTTC.

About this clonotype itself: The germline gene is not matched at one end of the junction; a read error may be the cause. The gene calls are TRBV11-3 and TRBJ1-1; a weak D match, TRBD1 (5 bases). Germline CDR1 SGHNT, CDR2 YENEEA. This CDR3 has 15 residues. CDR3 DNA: TGTGCCAGCATCTTAGATTCCCCTGACAGTGTTGAAGCTTTCTTT. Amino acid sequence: CASILDSPDSVEAFF.